This is a list of T cell receptor beta chains from one sample in a study of blood T cell repertoires in COVID-19. Clones were read by immunoSEQ multiplex PCR, and TCRdb kept only the in-frame ones, dropping some. The sample has a few hundred thousand clones, around 90% seen once. Sequenced: PBMCs or T cells enriched from blood (not recorded which). These receptors were obtained from a woman aged 18-30 years with acute COVID-19. CDR3s include the opening cysteine and the closing phenylalanine or tryptophan. The order of the fields is V gene, J gene, clone size, D gene, CDR3 protein, CDR3 DNA. A D gene is named only where the DNA matches it firmly. Expanded clones are given a class, and other clones once, few, many or no size at all.

v_call: TRBV7-8; j_call: TRBJ2-1; clone_size: -; d_call: -; cdr3_aa: CASSVRQGVEREWNNEQFF; cdr3_nt: TGTGCCAGCAGCGTAAGACAGGGAGTGGAGCGGGAGTGGAACAATGAGCAGTTCTTC
v_call: TRBV10-1; j_call: TRBJ1-2; clone_size: -; d_call: -; cdr3_aa: CASSGKDGGKFYGYTF; cdr3_nt: TGCGCCAGCAGCGGTAAGGACGGAGGAAAGTTCTATGGCTACACCTTC
v_call: TRBV9; j_call: TRBJ1-2; clone_size: once; d_call: TRBD1; cdr3_aa: CASSGGTGEVYGYTF; cdr3_nt: TGTGCCAGCAGCGGGGGGACAGGGGAGGTCTATGGCTACACCTTC
v_call: TRBV7-3; j_call: TRBJ1-1; clone_size: once; d_call: TRBD1; cdr3_aa: CASSLKGTEDTEAFF; cdr3_nt: TGTGCCAGCAGCTTAAAAGGGACAGAGGACACTGAAGCTTTCTTT
v_call: TRBV9; j_call: TRBJ2-1; clone_size: -; d_call: -; cdr3_aa: CASSVDGGRDNEQFF; cdr3_nt: TGTGCCAGCAGCGTAGATGGGGGCAGGGACAATGAGCAGTTCTTC
v_call: TRBV30; j_call: TRBJ1-1; clone_size: few; d_call: -; cdr3_aa: CAWGTRLGNTEAFF; cdr3_nt: TGTGCCTGGGGGACTAGGCTCGGGAACACTGAAGCTTTCTTT
v_call: TRBV14; j_call: TRBJ1-1; clone_size: -; d_call: -; cdr3_aa: CASSHYRSNTEAFF; cdr3_nt: TGTGCCAGCAGCCACTACAGGTCGAACACTGAAGCTTTCTTT
v_call: TRBV21-1; j_call: TRBJ2-7; clone_size: -; d_call: -; cdr3_aa: CASSKETSGYEQYF; cdr3_nt: TGTGCCAGCAGCAAGGAGACTAGCGGGTACGAGCAGTACTTC
v_call: TRBV18; j_call: TRBJ1-5; clone_size: -; d_call: -; cdr3_aa: CASSSMANSNQPQHF; cdr3_nt: TGTGCCAGCTCATCCATGGCAAATAGCAATCAGCCCCAGCATTTT
v_call: TRBV29-1; j_call: TRBJ2-1; clone_size: -; d_call: -; cdr3_aa: CSVTGLGIGQFF; cdr3_nt: TGCAGCGTTACAGGGTTGGGCATCGGGCAGTTCTTC
v_call: TRBV9; j_call: TRBJ1-2; clone_size: -; d_call: TRBD1; cdr3_aa: CASSGGQSYTF; cdr3_nt: TGTGCCAGCAGCGGGGGACAGAGCTACACCTTC
v_call: TRBV25-1; j_call: TRBJ2-1; clone_size: -; d_call: -; cdr3_aa: CASSEVPFQRKEQFF; cdr3_nt: TGTGCCAGCAGTGAAGTCCCTTTTCAGAGGAAAGAGCAGTTCTTC
v_call: TRBV11-1; j_call: TRBJ1-1; clone_size: -; d_call: -; cdr3_aa: CASSLVGGPTEAFF; cdr3_nt: TGTGCCAGCAGCTTAGTGGGGGGACCCACTGAAGCTTTCTTT
v_call: TRBV28; j_call: TRBJ1-2; clone_size: -; d_call: -; cdr3_aa: CASSSQGYDYGYTF; cdr3_nt: TGTGCCAGCAGTTCTCAGGGTTACGACTATGGCTACACCTTC
v_call: TRBV28; j_call: TRBJ2-7; clone_size: -; d_call: -; cdr3_aa: CASSSTGGTSYEQYF; cdr3_nt: TGTGCCAGCAGTTCGACTGGCGGGACGTCCTACGAGCAGTACTTC
v_call: TRBV6-5; j_call: TRBJ1-1; clone_size: -; d_call: -; cdr3_aa: CASSSRENTEAFF; cdr3_nt: TGTGCCAGCAGTTCCCGGGAGAACACTGAAGCTTTCTTT
v_call: TRBV6-6; j_call: TRBJ1-5; clone_size: few; d_call: TRBD1; cdr3_aa: CASNVRSDRGNQPQHF; cdr3_nt: TGTGCCAGCAACGTCCGGTCGGACAGGGGCAATCAGCCCCAGCATTTT
v_call: TRBV9; j_call: TRBJ2-7; clone_size: -; d_call: TRBD2; cdr3_aa: CASSANPQREPPYEQYF; cdr3_nt: TGTGCCAGCAGCGCCAACCCTCAGCGGGAGCCCCCCTACGAGCAGTACTTC
v_call: TRBV28; j_call: TRBJ1-5; clone_size: -; d_call: -; cdr3_aa: CASSSGGGFSNQPQHF; cdr3_nt: TGTGCCAGCAGTTCCGGGGGAGGGTTTAGCAATCAGCCCCAGCATTTT
v_call: TRBV19; j_call: TRBJ2-6; clone_size: -; d_call: TRBD2; cdr3_aa: CASSMTSGRPGANVLTF; cdr3_nt: TGTGCCAGTAGTATGACTAGCGGGAGACCTGGGGCCAACGTCCTGACTTTC
v_call: TRBV28; j_call: TRBJ1-2; clone_size: -; d_call: TRBD1; cdr3_aa: CASSSPRDRANYGYTF; cdr3_nt: TGTGCCAGCAGTAGTCCCCGGGACAGGGCTAACTATGGCTACACCTTC
v_call: TRBV6-5; j_call: TRBJ1-5; clone_size: -; d_call: -; cdr3_aa: CASSYSSVSNQPQHF; cdr3_nt: TGTGCCAGCAGTTACTCGAGCGTTAGCAATCAGCCCCAGCATTTT
v_call: TRBV6-5; j_call: TRBJ2-1; clone_size: -; d_call: -; cdr3_aa: CASSPYSYNEQFF; cdr3_nt: TGTGCCAGCAGTCCTTACTCCTACAATGAGCAGTTCTTC
v_call: TRBV28; j_call: TRBJ1-5; clone_size: -; d_call: -; cdr3_aa: CASSFSRGGGSNQPQHF; cdr3_nt: TGTGCCAGCAGTTTCTCGAGAGGGGGAGGGAGCAATCAGCCCCAGCATTTT
v_call: TRBV10-1; j_call: TRBJ1-4; clone_size: -; d_call: -; cdr3_aa: CASARATNEKLFF; cdr3_nt: TGCGCCAGCGCCCGGGCAACTAATGAAAAACTGTTTTTT
v_call: TRBV7-2; j_call: TRBJ2-2; clone_size: -; d_call: -; cdr3_aa: CASSLIFSRDTGELFF; cdr3_nt: TGTGCCAGCAGCTTAATCTTCAGTCGGGACACCGGGGAGCTGTTTTTT
v_call: TRBV27; j_call: TRBJ2-3; clone_size: -; d_call: -; cdr3_aa: CASSPSVRGYHTDTQYF; cdr3_nt: TGTGCCAGCAGTCCCTCCGTCCGGGGATACCACACAGATACGCAGTATTTT
v_call: TRBV9; j_call: TRBJ2-2; clone_size: -; d_call: TRBD1; cdr3_aa: CASSVKRGPHTGELFF; cdr3_nt: TGTGCCAGCAGCGTTAAAAGGGGGCCGCACACCGGGGAGCTGTTTTTT
v_call: TRBV6-5; j_call: TRBJ2-5; clone_size: -; d_call: TRBD1; cdr3_aa: CASSYSGQGLSETQYF; cdr3_nt: TGTGCCAGCAGTTACTCGGGACAGGGGCTCTCAGAGACCCAGTACTTC
v_call: TRBV12-5; j_call: TRBJ2-1; clone_size: -; d_call: -; cdr3_aa: CASGPSAESSYNEQFF; cdr3_nt: TGTGCTAGTGGCCCCTCGGCGGAGAGCTCCTACAATGAGCAGTTCTTC
v_call: TRBV28; j_call: TRBJ2-5; clone_size: -; d_call: -; cdr3_aa: CASRVSSPRSETQYF; cdr3_nt: TGTGCCAGCCGAGTGAGCTCCCCCCGGTCGGAGACCCAGTACTTC
v_call: TRBV27; j_call: TRBJ1-1; clone_size: -; d_call: TRBD1; cdr3_aa: CASSGQGLRGPTEAFF; cdr3_nt: TGTGCCAGCAGTGGACAGGGTTTGAGAGGTCCCACTGAAGCTTTCTTT